The source of this T cell receptor beta chain is a study of blood T cell repertoires in COVID-19. About the study: Nucleic acid was either cDNA or gDNA, and it came from T cells, B-cell-depleted T cells, or PBMCs.

V shed 3 bases and J shed 7 bases, with 16 bases lying between them. Germline lookup yields CDR1 SGDLS and CDR2 YYNGEE. The CDR3 has 15 residues. Per the authors' pipeline: Reference gene primer amplification yielded estimated nucleated cell counts. Only in-frame clones appear in the TCRdb table, and some are missing; sequencing was by immunoSEQ multiplex PCR. The D gene and trimming were derived from the DNA, and the V and J assignments and clone size from that table. The sample includes 160,000 or so clones, approximately 88% seen only once; the top ten take roughly 3.1%. This clonotype was obtained from a man in his sixties with acute or convalescent COVID-19. The sequencing sample was made of peripheral blood. The chain has TRBV9 and TRBJ2-2; D possibly corresponds to TRBD1 (6 bases). The CDR3 nucleotides read TGTGCCAGCAGCGCAAGTCATACAGGGATCGGGGAGCTGTTTTTT. Translation gives CASSASHTGIGELFF.